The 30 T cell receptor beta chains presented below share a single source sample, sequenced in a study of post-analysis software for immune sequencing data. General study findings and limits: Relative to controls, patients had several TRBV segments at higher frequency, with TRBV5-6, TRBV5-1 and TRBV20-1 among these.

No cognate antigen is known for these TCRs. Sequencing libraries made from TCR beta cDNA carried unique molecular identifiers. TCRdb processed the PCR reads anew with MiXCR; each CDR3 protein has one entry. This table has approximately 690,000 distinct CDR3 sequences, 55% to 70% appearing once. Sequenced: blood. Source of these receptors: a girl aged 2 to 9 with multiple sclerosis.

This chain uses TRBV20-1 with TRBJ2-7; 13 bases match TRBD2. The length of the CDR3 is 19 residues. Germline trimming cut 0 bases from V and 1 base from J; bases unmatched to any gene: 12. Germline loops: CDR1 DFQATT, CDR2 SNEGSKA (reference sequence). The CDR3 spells CSARDRDGLAGAPSYEQYF. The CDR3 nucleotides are TGCAGTGCTAGAGATCGGGACGGACTAGCGGGGGCCCCATCCTACGAGCAGTACTTC.

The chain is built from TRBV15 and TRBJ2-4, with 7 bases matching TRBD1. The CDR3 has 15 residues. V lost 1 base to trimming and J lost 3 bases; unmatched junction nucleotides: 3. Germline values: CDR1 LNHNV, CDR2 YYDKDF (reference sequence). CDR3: CATSRVQGDKNIQYF. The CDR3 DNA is TGTGCCACCAGCAGAGTCCAGGGGGACAAAAACATTCAGTACTTC.

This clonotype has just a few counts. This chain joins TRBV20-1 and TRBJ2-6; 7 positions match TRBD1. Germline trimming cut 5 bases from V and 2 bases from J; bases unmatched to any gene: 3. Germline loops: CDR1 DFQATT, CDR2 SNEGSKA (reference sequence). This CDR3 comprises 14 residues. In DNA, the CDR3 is TGCAGTGCTTTACAGGGGCCTGGGGCCAACGTCCTGACTTTC. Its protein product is CSALQGPGANVLTF.

The DNA of the CDR3 is TGTGCCAGCAGTTACTGGGACGCAAGCTCCTACGAGCAGTACTTC. Residues: CASSYWDASSYEQYF. The gene calls are TRBV6-2 or TRBV6-3 and TRBJ2-7; D tentatively reads TRBD1 or TRBD2 (5 bases each). The CDR3 contains 15 residues. CDR1 is MNHEY, CDR2 SVGEGT, per germline. Trimming left V 1 base short and J 0 bases short, with 10 bases between.

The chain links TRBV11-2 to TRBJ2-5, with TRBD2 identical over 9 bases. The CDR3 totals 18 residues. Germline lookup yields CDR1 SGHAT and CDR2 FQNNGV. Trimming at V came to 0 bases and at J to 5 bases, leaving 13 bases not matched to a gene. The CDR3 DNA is TGTGCCAGCAGCTTAGATGCTAGCGGGACAGAAGGCGGCGAGACCCAGTACTTC. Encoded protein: CASSLDASGTEGGETQYF.

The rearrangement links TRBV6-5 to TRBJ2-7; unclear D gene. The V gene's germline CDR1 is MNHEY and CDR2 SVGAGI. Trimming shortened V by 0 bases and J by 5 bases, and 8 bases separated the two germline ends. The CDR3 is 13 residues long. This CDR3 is CASSYSYNHEQYF. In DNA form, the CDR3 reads TGTGCCAGCAGTTACTCTTATAATCACGAGCAGTACTTC.

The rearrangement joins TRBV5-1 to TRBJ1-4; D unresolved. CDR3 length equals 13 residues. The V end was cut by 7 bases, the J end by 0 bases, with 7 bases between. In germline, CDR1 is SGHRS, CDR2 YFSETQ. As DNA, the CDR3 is TGCGCCAGCGCTTTTGCAACTAATGAAAAACTGTTTTTT. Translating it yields CASAFATNEKLFF.

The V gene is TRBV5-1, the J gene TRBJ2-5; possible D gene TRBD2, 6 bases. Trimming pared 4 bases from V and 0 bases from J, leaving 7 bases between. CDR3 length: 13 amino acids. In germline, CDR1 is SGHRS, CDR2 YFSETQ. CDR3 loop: CASSRRDQETQYF. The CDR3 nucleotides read TGCGCCAGCAGCAGGAGGGACCAAGAGACCCAGTACTTC.

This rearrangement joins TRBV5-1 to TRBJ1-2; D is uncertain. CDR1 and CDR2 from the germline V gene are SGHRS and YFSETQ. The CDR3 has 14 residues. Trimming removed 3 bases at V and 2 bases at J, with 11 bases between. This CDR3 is CASSWNGENYGYTF. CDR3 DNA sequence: TGCGCCAGCAGCTGGAACGGGGAGAACTATGGCTACACCTTC.

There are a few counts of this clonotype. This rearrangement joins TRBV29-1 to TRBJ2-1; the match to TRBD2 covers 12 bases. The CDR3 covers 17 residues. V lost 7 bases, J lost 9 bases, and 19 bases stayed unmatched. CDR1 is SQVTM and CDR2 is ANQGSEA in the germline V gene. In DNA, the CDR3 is TGCAGCGCCGCGATTGGACGGACCGGGACTAGCGGGTCTGAGCAGTTCTTC. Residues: CSAAIGRTGTSGSEQFF.

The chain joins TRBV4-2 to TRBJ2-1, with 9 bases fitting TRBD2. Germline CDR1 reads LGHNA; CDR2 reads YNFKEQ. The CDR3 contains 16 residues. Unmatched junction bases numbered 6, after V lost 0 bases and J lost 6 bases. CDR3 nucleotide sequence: TGTGCCAGCAGCCAAGAGGTGACTAGCGGCCCCAATGAGCAGTTCTTC. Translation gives CASSQEVTSGPNEQFF.

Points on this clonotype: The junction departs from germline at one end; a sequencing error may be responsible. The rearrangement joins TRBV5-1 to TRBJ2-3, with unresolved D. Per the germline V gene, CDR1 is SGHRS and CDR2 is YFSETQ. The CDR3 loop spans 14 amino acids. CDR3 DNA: TGCGCCAGCACCTCTGGCGGAAGCACAGAGACGCAGTATTTT. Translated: CASTSGGSTETQYF.

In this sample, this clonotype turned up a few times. DNA for the CDR3: TGCAGTGCACCTGCAGCGGGGACAGATACGCAGTATTTT. Amino acids: CSAPAAGTDTQYF. The genes are TRBV20-1 and TRBJ2-3; 7 bases map to TRBD2. V lost 6 bases and J lost 3; bases outside the gene matches: 6. This CDR3 contains 13 residues. CDR1 and CDR2 from the germline V gene are DFQATT and SNEGSKA (reference sequence).

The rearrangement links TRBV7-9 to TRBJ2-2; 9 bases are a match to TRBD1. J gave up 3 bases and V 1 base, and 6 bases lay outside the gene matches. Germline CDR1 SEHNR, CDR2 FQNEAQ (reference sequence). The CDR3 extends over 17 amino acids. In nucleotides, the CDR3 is TGTGCCAGCAGCTTAGAGAGGACAGGGGTGTACACCGGGGAGCTGTTTTTT. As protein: CASSLERTGVYTGELFF.

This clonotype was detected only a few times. CDR3 sequence reads: CASSGRLASTDTQYF. CDR3 bases: TGTGCCAGCAGCGGCCGACTAGCTAGCACAGATACGCAGTATTTT. This rearrangement joins TRBV7-2 to TRBJ2-3; 7 nucleotides align to TRBD2. The germline V gene encodes CDR1 SGHTA and CDR2 FQGNSA. CDR3 length: 15 amino acids. V was pared by 5 bases and J by 0 bases, with 5 bases of the junction left unmatched.

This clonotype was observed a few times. CDR3 DNA: TGCAGTGCTAGCCTGGCTAGCGGGAGGGTGTATGCCAAAAACATTCAGTACTTC. The encoded protein is CSASLASGRVYAKNIQYF. V usage is TRBV20-1 and J usage is TRBJ2-4, with 12 bases identical to TRBD2. The CDR3 totals 18 residues. J was trimmed by 1 base and V by 3 bases; bases with no gene match: 10. CDR1 is DFQATT and CDR2 is SNEGSKA in the germline V gene (reference sequence).

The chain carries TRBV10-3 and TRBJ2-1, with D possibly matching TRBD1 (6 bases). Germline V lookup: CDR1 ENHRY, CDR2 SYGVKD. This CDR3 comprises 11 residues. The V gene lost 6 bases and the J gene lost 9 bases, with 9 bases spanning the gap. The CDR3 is CAIRGGPEQFF. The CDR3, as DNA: TGTGCCATCAGAGGGGGTCCTGAGCAGTTCTTC.

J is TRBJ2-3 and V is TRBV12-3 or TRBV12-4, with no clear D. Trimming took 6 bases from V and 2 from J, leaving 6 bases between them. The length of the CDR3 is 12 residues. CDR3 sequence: CASRSVTDTQYF. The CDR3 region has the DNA TGTGCCAGCAGATCAGTCACAGATACGCAGTATTTT.

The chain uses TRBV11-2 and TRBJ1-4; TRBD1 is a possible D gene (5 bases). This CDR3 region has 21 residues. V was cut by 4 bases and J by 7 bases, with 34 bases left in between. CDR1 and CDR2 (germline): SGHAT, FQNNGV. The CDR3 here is CASSSPPGLQRRLMEREKLFF. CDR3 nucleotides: TGTGCCAGCAGCTCCCCTCCGGGACTACAACGGAGACTCATGGAGCGTGAAAAACTGTTTTTT.

The DNA of the CDR3 is TGTGCCAGCAGCAGGGGACTGCAGAACACTGAAGCTTTCTTT. Residues: CASSRGLQNTEAFF. This chain links TRBV7-9 with TRBJ1-1; possible D gene TRBD1, 5 bases. The V and J ends lost 5 bases and 1 base respectively, with 11 bases between them. This CDR3 comprises 14 residues. Germline-derived CDR1 and CDR2 are SEHNR and FQNEAQ (reference sequence).

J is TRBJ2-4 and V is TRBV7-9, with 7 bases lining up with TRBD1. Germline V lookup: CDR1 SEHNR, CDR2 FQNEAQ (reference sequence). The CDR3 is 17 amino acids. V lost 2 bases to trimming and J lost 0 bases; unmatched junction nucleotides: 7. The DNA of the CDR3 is TGTGCCAGCAGCTTACCCGGGACAGCTCTAGCCAAAAACATTCAGTACTTC. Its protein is CASSLPGTALAKNIQYF.

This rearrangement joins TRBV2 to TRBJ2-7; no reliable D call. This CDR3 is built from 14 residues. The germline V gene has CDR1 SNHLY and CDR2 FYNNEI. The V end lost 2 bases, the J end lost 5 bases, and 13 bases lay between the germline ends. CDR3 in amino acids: CASSEMDPTHEQYF. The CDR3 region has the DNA TGTGCCAGCAGTGAAATGGACCCCACTCACGAGCAGTACTTC.

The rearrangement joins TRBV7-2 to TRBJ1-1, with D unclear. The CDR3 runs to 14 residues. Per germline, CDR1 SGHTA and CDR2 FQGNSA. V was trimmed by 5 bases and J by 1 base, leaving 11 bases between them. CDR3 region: CASSIGPQNTEAFF. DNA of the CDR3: TGTGCCAGCAGCATTGGGCCCCAGAACACTGAAGCTTTCTTT.

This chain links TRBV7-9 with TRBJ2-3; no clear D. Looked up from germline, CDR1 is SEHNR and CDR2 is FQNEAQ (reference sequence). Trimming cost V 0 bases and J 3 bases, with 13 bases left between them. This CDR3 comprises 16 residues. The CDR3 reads CASSLASPGRTDTQYF. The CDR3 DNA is TGTGCCAGCAGCTTAGCATCTCCCGGGCGAACAGATACGCAGTATTTT.

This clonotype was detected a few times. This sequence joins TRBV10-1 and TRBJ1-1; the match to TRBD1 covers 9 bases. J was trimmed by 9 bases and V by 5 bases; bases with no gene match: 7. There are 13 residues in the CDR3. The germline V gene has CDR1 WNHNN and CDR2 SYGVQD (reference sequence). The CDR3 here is CASSTGGLEKAFF. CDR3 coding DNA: TGCGCCAGCAGTACAGGGGGCCTAGAAAAAGCTTTCTTT.

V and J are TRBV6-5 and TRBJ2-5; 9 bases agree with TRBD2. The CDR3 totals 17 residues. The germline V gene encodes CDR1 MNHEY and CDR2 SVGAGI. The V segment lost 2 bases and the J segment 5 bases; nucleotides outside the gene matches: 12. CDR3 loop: CASSYGGGGAVRETQYF. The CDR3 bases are TGTGCCAGCAGTTACGGCGGCGGGGGGGCCGTCAGGGAGACCCAGTACTTC.

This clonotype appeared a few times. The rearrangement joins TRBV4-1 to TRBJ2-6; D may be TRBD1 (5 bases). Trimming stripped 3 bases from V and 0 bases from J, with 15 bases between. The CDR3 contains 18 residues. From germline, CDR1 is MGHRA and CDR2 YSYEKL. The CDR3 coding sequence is TGCGCCAGCAGCCACCTCTTCACAGGTGACTCTGGGGCCAACGTCCTGACTTTC. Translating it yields CASSHLFTGDSGANVLTF.

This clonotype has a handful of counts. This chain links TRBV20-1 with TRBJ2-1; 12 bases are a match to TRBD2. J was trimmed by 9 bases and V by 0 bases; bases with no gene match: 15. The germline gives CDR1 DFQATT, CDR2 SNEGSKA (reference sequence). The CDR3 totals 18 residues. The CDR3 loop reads CSAREPGMTSGRISEQFF. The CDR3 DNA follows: TGCAGTGCTAGAGAACCCGGGATGACTAGCGGGAGAATAAGTGAGCAGTTCTTC.

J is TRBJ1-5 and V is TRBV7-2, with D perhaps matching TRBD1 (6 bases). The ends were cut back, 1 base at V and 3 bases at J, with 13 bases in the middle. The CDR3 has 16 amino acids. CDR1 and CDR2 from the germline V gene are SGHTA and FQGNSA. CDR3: CTSSLVGGINNQPQHF. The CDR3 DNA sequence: TGTACCAGCAGCTTAGTAGGGGGTATAAACAATCAGCCCCAGCATTTT.

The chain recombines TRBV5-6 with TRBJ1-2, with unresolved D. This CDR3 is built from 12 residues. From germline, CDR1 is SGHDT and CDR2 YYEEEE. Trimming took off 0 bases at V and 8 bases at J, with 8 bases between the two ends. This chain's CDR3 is CASSLVRKGYTF. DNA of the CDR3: TGTGCCAGCAGCTTGGTCAGGAAAGGCTACACCTTC.